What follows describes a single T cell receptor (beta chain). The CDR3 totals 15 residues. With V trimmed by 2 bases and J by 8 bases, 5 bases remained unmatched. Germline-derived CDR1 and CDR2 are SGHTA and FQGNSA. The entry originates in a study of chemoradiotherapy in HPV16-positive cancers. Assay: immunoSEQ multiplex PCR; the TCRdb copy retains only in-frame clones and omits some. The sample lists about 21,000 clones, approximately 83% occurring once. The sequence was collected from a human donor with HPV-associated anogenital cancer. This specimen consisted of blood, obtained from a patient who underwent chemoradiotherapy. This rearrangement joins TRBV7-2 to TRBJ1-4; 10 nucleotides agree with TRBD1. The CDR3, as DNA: TGTGCCAGCAGCTTATCGGGACAGGGGACCGAAAAACTGTTTTTT. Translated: CASSLSGQGTEKLFF.